The 21 T cell receptor beta chains given below trace back to one sample, sequenced in a study of Graves' ophthalmopathy and Graves' hyperthyroidism. Amplification of TCR beta CDR3 regions used RNA transcripts. Following a first-round RT-PCR that used HTBI primers, a second-round multiplex PCR was carried out. Each CDR3 protein gets one entry after TCRdb re-called the multiplex PCR reads with MiXCR. This sample carries hundreds of thousands of distinct CDR3 sequences, around a fifth of them seen once, and the ten largest clones take roughly 6.9%. Sequenced input: peripheral blood. Every receptor here comes from a woman aged 18-35 years with stable Graves' hyperthyroidism. Some clones in this sample may be carry-over from other donors' samples.

Only a few counts were recorded for this clonotype. The chain recombines TRBV28 with TRBJ1-2; D gene unclear. Trimming left V 4 bases short and J 1 base short, with 7 bases between. This CDR3 is 13 amino acids long. Germline assignment: CDR1 MDHEN and CDR2 SYDVKM. The DNA of the CDR3 is TGTGCCAGCAGTTCTCCCAGTAACTATGGCTACACCTTC. Translation gives CASSSPSNYGYTF.

There are many counts of this clonotype. The V and J genes are TRBV7-2 and TRBJ1-5; no definite D call. This CDR3 comprises 16 residues. Germline-derived CDR1 and CDR2 are SGHTA and FQGNSA. The V gene lost 2 bases and the J gene lost 5 bases, with 16 bases spanning the gap. The chain's CDR3 is CASSLLAVGADQPQHF. For the CDR3, the DNA is TGTGCCAGCAGCTTATTGGCAGTAGGTGCAGATCAGCCCCAGCATTTT.

This clonotype has a count of ten or more. The rearrangement links TRBV7-2 to TRBJ2-5, with D uncertain. The V gene lost 10 bases and the J gene lost 1 base, with 13 bases spanning the gap. The CDR3 consists of 13 residues. Germline CDR1 and CDR2: SGHTA and FQGNSA. This CDR3 is CATRRRSQETQYF. In nucleotides, the CDR3 is TGTGCCACCCGGAGACGGAGCCAAGAGACCCAGTACTTC.

This clonotype was counted many times. Here the CDR3 reads CASGNRGEGYEQYF. The CDR3 DNA is TGTGCCAGCGGGAACAGGGGAGAGGGCTACGAGCAGTACTTC. The V gene is TRBV11-2, the J gene TRBJ2-7; 7 bases match TRBD1. V was clipped by 8 bases and J by 3 bases; unmatched bases: 10. Germline CDR1 is SGHAT and CDR2 is FQNNGV. This CDR3 spans 14 amino acids.

This clonotype was counted many times. The genes are TRBV12-3 or TRBV12-4 and TRBJ1-6; D is possibly TRBD1 (5 bases). V lost 3 bases, J lost 10 bases, and 16 bases lay in between. CDR3 length equals 15 residues. The CDR3 loop is CASSFDQGPSSPLHF. In nucleotides, the CDR3 is TGTGCCAGCAGTTTCGATCAGGGTCCCTCATCACCCCTCCACTTT.

This clonotype was seen a single time. Given a much more abundant clone one base away, this may be a read error. The chain combines TRBV11-2 with TRBJ2-7; TRBD2 matches at 8 bases. Losses at the gene ends were 4 bases for V and 2 bases for J; bases not matched to a gene: 4. The CDR3 spans 14 residues. Germline V lookup: CDR1 SGHAT, CDR2 FQNNGV. In nucleotides, the CDR3 is TGTGCCAGCAGCTACCAAGCGGGGGCCTACGAGCAGTACTTC. Amino acid sequence: CASSYQAGAYEQYF.

At least ten counts were recorded for this clonotype. This chain joins TRBV28 and TRBJ2-2; the match to TRBD2 covers 10 bases. The germline gives CDR1 MDHEN, CDR2 SYDVKM. Unmatched junction bases numbered 8, after V lost 3 bases and J lost 4 bases. The CDR3 has 17 residues. The CDR3 loop reads CASSFHPSGSTTGELFF. The CDR3 DNA is TGTGCCAGCAGTTTCCATCCTAGCGGGAGCACCACCGGGGAGCTGTTTTTT.

This chain joins TRBV25-1 and TRBJ2-7, with 10 bases lining up with TRBD2. CDR3 length: 20 amino acids. Germline CDR1 is MGHDK and CDR2 is SYGVNS. V dropped 5 bases and J dropped 2; count of bases not matched to a gene: 21. The CDR3: CASSPLAGDRYPSFTYEQYF. CDR3 DNA: TGTGCCAGCAGTCCTCTAGCGGGAGATCGATATCCGTCCTTTACCTACGAGCAGTACTTC.

The sample holds one count of this clonotype. This chain links TRBV12-3 or TRBV12-4 with TRBJ2-5, with D uncertain. This CDR3 is built from 15 residues. V was clipped by 2 bases and J by 5 bases, with 15 bases between them. The CDR3 spells CASSLRQTELETQYF. CDR3 bases: TGTGCCAGCAGTTTAAGACAAACAGAGTTGGAGACCCAGTACTTC.

This clonotype has a count of ten or more. The rearrangement links TRBV2 to TRBJ1-5; a weak D match, TRBD1 (5 bases). With 5 bases removed from V and 4 bases from J, the gap between germline ends came to 15 bases. CDR1 is SNHLY and CDR2 is FYNNEI in the germline V gene. The CDR3 covers 15 residues. CDR3 DNA sequence: TGTGCCAGCAGTCCCCAGCAGGGTGGAAATCAGCCCCAGCATTTT. Protein sequence: CASSPQQGGNQPQHF.

This chain connects TRBV15 to TRBJ2-5; possibly TRBD1 for D (5 bases). Trimming left V 1 base short and J 5 bases short, with 11 bases between. The germline CDR1 and CDR2 sequences are LNHNV and YYDKDF (reference sequence). The CDR3 has 14 residues. CDR3 in amino acids: CATSRVSKGETQYF. In DNA form, the CDR3 reads TGTGCCACCAGCAGAGTCTCTAAGGGGGAGACCCAGTACTTC.

There are many counts of this clonotype. V is TRBV28 and J is TRBJ2-7; D is uncertain. The CDR3 extends over 11 amino acids. V was shortened by 4 bases and J by 7 bases, with 8 bases between the two germline ends. CDR1 and CDR2 from the germline V gene are MDHEN and SYDVKM. CDR3 residues: CASSSQWEQYF. CDR3 DNA sequence: TGTGCCAGCAGTTCCCAGTGGGAGCAGTACTTC.

This clonotype has ten or more counts. The J gene is TRBJ2-7, the V gene TRBV6-5; D may be TRBD2 (5 bases). V lost 2 bases to trimming and J lost 0 bases, with 11 bases between them. The germline gives CDR1 MNHEY, CDR2 SVGAGI. This CDR3 has 15 amino acids. Here the CDR3 reads CASSYSGRSSYEQYF. The CDR3 bases are TGTGCCAGCAGTTACAGCGGACGATCCTCCTACGAGCAGTACTTC.

This clonotype showed up many times. This chain connects TRBV7-3 to TRBJ1-6, with 7 positions matching TRBD1. In germline, CDR1 is SGHTA, CDR2 FQGTGA. The CDR3 covers 16 residues. Unmatched junction bases numbered 9, after V lost 5 bases and J lost 5 bases. CDR3 DNA: TGTGCCAGCAGCCTCCTAGGACAGGCTAATAATTCACCCCTCCACTTT. Its protein product is CASSLLGQANNSPLHF.

The gene calls are TRBV6-2 or TRBV6-3 and TRBJ2-5; the match to TRBD2 covers 7 bases. Trimming at V came to 4 bases and at J to 4 bases, leaving 9 bases not matched to a gene. The CDR3 is 15 amino acids. From germline, CDR1 is MNHEY and CDR2 SVGEGT. The CDR3 nucleotides are TGTGCCAGCAGTTGGGATCGACTAGCTCGAGAGACCCAGTACTTC. Protein product: CASSWDRLARETQYF.

The sample holds a few counts of this clonotype. This rearrangement joins TRBV28 to TRBJ1-5; D is perhaps TRBD1 (6 bases). Trimming pared 10 bases from V and 0 bases from J, leaving 19 bases between. This CDR3 contains 16 residues. Germline V CDR1 and CDR2: MDHEN, SYDVKM. The CDR3 is CATLGTPTYSNQPQHF. The CDR3 bases are TGTGCCACCCTCGGGACACCCACTTATAGCAATCAGCCCCAGCATTTT.

The V call is TRBV20-1, the J call TRBJ2-5; D might be TRBD1 (5 bases). The germline gives CDR1 DFQATT, CDR2 SNEGSKA (reference sequence). The CDR3 sequence is 12 residues long. V lost 6 bases, J lost 2 bases, and 10 bases lay in between. The CDR3 sequence: CSATTDQETQYF. The DNA for the CDR3 is TGCAGTGCAACGACAGATCAAGAGACCCAGTACTTC.

This clonotype was found many times. This chain links TRBV7-3 with TRBJ1-1, with TRBD1 identical over 7 bases. The CDR3 consists of 14 residues. J lost 6 bases, V lost 4 bases, and 8 bases had no gene match. Germline CDR1 and CDR2: SGHTA and FQGTGA. The CDR3 DNA reads TGTGCCAGCAGCTCATTGACAGGGAGTGCTGAAGCTTTCTTT. This codes for CASSSLTGSAEAFF.

This clonotype was detected only a few times. V gene TRBV20-1 combines with J gene TRBJ1-3; 7 nucleotides agree with TRBD1. Germline V gene lookup returns CDR1 DFQATT and CDR2 SNEGSKA (reference sequence). CDR3 size: 15 residues. The V segment lost 0 bases and the J segment 3 bases; nucleotides outside the gene matches: 5. The CDR3 DNA reads as TGCAGTGCTAGAGACCCCCGGGACAGTGGAAACACCATATATTTT. Residues: CSARDPRDSGNTIYF.

Only a few counts were recorded for this clonotype. The CDR3 loop is CASSQVLLGDEQYF. CDR3 DNA sequence: TGCGCCAGCAGCCAAGTTCTCCTAGGCGACGAGCAGTACTTC. The chain joins TRBV4-1 to TRBJ2-7, with unresolved D. The CDR3 sequence is 14 residues long. With 1 base removed from V and 5 bases from J, the gap between germline ends came to 12 bases. Germline CDR1 and CDR2: MGHRA and YSYEKL.

This clonotype occurred many times. CDR3 DNA sequence: TGTGCCAGCAGTTCACGGGACTTCTATGGCTACACCTTC. It specifies CASSSRDFYGYTF. The chain joins TRBV28 to TRBJ1-2, with D possibly TRBD1 on 5 matching bases. Germline V gene data show CDR1 as MDHEN and CDR2 as SYDVKM. The V gene lost 4 bases and the J gene lost 4 bases, with 10 bases spanning the gap. This CDR3 is built from 13 residues.